This T cell receptor beta chain was sequenced in a study of T cell responses to AZD1222 COVID-19 vaccine. Study-level results: Targets within unmutated variant regions were reportedly found for nearly half of spike-specific TCRs. At baseline, seropositivity was found in only 6 or 7 AZD1222 recipients.

Data came from immunoSEQ multiplex PCR; TCRdb stores just in-frame clones and leaves some out. The sample yields just under 75,000 clones, around 81% seen once. A word on this clone: As yet, its antigen is unknown.

This CDR3 has 13 residues. CDR1 and CDR2 (germline): KGHSH, LQKENI. V lost 9 bases and J lost 0, with 11 bases in between. The sequencing used peripheral blood, collected 28 days after the second AZD1222 dose. The chain has TRBV18 and TRBJ1-1; D is ambiguous. The sequence was obtained from an adult who received the AZD1222 COVID-19 vaccine. CDR3 loop: CASVRTMNTEAFF. DNA of the CDR3: TGTGCCAGTGTCCGGACTATGAACACTGAAGCTTTCTTT.